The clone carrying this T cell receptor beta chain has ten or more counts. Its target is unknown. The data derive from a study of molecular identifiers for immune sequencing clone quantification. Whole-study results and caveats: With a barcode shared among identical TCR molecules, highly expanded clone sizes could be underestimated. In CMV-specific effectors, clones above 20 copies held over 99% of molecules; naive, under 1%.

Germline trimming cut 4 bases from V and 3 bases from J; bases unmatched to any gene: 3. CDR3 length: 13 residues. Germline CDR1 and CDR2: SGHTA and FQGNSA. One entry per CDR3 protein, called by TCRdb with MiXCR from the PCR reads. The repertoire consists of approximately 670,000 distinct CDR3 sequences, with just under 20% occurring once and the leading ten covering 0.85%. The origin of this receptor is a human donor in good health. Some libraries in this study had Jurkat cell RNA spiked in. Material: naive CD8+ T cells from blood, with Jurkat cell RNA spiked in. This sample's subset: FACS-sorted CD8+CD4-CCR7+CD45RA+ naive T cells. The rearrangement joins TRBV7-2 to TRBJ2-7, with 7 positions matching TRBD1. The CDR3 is CASSWGTVYEQYF. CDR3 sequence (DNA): TGTGCCAGCAGCTGGGGGACAGTCTACGAGCAGTACTTC.